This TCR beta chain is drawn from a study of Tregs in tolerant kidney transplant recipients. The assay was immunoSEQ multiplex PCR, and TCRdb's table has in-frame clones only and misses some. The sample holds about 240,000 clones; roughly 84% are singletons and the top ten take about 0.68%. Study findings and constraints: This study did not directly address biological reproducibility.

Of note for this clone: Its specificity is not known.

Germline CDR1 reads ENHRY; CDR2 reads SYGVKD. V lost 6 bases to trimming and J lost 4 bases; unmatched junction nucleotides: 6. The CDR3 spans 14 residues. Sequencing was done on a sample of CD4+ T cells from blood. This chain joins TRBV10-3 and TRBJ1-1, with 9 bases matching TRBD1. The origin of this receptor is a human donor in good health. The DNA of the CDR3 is TGTGCCATCAGCACAGGGGGCCGGGGCACTGAAGCTTTCTTT. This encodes CAISTGGRGTEAFF.